One sample yielded the 21 T cell receptor beta chains listed below, sequenced in a study of blood T cell repertoires in COVID-19. Measured with immunoSEQ multiplex PCR; TCRdb has only the in-frame clones, and not every one. The sample consists of 130,000 to 150,000 clones, approximately 86% of them appearing once. Sequences were obtained from peripheral blood. The receptors derive from an older man with acute or convalescent COVID-19.

This chain joins TRBV6-5 and TRBJ2-6, with no clear D. V was pared by 0 bases and J by 0 bases, with 6 bases between. Germline V gene data show CDR1 as MNHEY and CDR2 as SVGAGI. CDR3 length: 16 amino acids. The CDR3 protein is CASSYSRSSGANVLTF. The CDR3 nucleotides read TGTGCCAGCAGTTACTCGAGAAGCTCTGGGGCCAACGTCCTGACTTTC.

V usage is TRBV5-4 and J usage is TRBJ1-2, with D maybe TRBD1 (6 bases). CDR3 length equals 15 residues. Germline V gene data show CDR1 as SGHNT and CDR2 as YYREEE (reference sequence). Trimming cost V 1 base and J 5 bases, with 15 bases left between them. CDR3 sequence: CASSLRGTGRYGYTF. CDR3 bases: TGTGCCAGCAGCTTGCGTGGTACAGGGCGGTATGGCTACACCTTC.

The J gene is TRBJ1-2, the V gene TRBV10-3; D gene uncertain. Germline lookup yields CDR1 ENHRY and CDR2 SYGVKD. The CDR3 has 15 residues. Trimming took off 3 bases at V and 2 bases at J, with 13 bases between the two ends. CDR3 nucleotides: TGTGCCATCAGTGATTCGGGGAACGGGAACTATGGCTACACCTTC. Protein: CAISDSGNGNYGYTF.

The genes are TRBV3-1 (or the pseudogene TRBV3-2) and TRBJ2-2, with 8 nucleotides matching TRBD1. The trim removed 4 bases at V and 1 base at J, leaving 5 bases unmatched. Germline values: CDR1 LGHDT, CDR2 YNNKEL (reference sequence). This CDR3 has 16 residues. CDR3 amino acids: CASSRTGTGNTGELFF. CDR3 sequence (DNA): TGTGCCAGCAGCCGGACCGGGACAGGGAACACCGGGGAGCTGTTTTTT.

V gene TRBV6-5 combines with J gene TRBJ2-2; the D gene is possibly TRBD2 (7 bases). CDR3 length: 14 residues. Germline V gives CDR1 MNHEY, CDR2 SVGAGI. Trimming cost V 2 bases and J 7 bases, with 11 bases left between them. Here the CDR3 reads CASSYRGADGELFF. The DNA for the CDR3 is TGTGCCAGCAGTTACCGGGGGGCAGACGGGGAGCTGTTTTTT.

V and J are TRBV10-2 and TRBJ2-5, with a tentative D call TRBD2 (5 bases). V was clipped by 1 base and J by 5 bases, with 11 bases between them. The germline V gene encodes CDR1 WSHSY and CDR2 SAAADI. The CDR3 loop spans 14 amino acids. CDR3 amino acids: CASSEYGDDETQYF. The CDR3 coding sequence is TGCGCCAGCAGTGAGTACGGGGATGACGAGACCCAGTACTTC.

The chain carries TRBV28 and TRBJ2-5; 13 bases are a match to TRBD2. The CDR3 covers 18 residues. From germline, CDR1 is MDHEN and CDR2 SYDVKM. The V segment lost 4 bases and the J segment 5 bases; nucleotides outside the gene matches: 13. Here the CDR3 reads CASSSKPWTSGSRETQYF. The DNA for the CDR3 is TGTGCCAGCAGTTCTAAACCGTGGACTAGCGGGAGTAGGGAGACCCAGTACTTC.

This chain links TRBV7-2 with TRBJ1-5; TRBD1 matches 8 bases. V dropped 5 bases and J dropped 5; count of bases not matched to a gene: 14. The CDR3 runs 17 residues. Germline CDR1 SGHTA, CDR2 FQGNSA. The CDR3 nucleotides read TGTGCCAGCAGCCCTTACCCCAGGGGGCGGCTCGATCAGCCCCAGCATTTT. Amino acid sequence: CASSPYPRGRLDQPQHF. Filled out from reference TRBV7-2 and TRBJ1-5, the complete variable domain reads GAGVSQSPSNKVTEKGKDVELRCDPISGHTALYWYRQSLGQGLEFLIYFQGNSAPDKSGLPSDRFSAERTGGSVSTLTIQRTQQEDSAVYLCASSPYPRGRLDQPQHFGDGTRLSIL.

The chain carries TRBV5-8 and TRBJ1-1; TRBD1 is a possible D gene (5 bases). The germline CDR1 and CDR2 sequences are SGHTS and YDEGEE. This CDR3 has 14 residues. V lost 4 bases, J lost 3 bases, and 13 bases lay in between. The CDR3 spells CASSGGLLYTEAFF. CDR3 DNA sequence: TGTGCCAGCAGCGGGGGACTATTGTACACTGAAGCTTTCTTT.

This clone was seen more than once but under ten times. The CDR3 sequence: CAISEGRGNTEAFF. Written as DNA, the CDR3 is TGTGCCATCAGTGAGGGTCGGGGGAACACTGAAGCTTTCTTT. V and J are TRBV10-3 and TRBJ1-1; D is ambiguous. V was pared by 2 bases and J by 1 base, with 8 bases between. Germline loops: CDR1 ENHRY, CDR2 SYGVKD. This CDR3 contains 14 residues.

This clone was found a few times. J is TRBJ1-4 and V is TRBV18; maybe TRBD1 (6 bases). The ends were cut back, 8 bases at V and 0 bases at J, with 13 bases in the middle. Germline-derived CDR1 and CDR2 are KGHSH and LQKENI. The CDR3 totals 15 residues. CDR3 nucleotide sequence: TGTGCCAGCCAACGGGACACCTCAACTAATGAAAAACTGTTTTTT. This gives the protein CASQRDTSTNEKLFF. The full variable domain, its missing parts supplied by reference TRBV18 and TRBJ1-4, is NAGVMQNPRHLVRRRGQEARLRCSPMKGHSHVYWYRQLPEEGLKFMVYLQKENIIDESGMPKERFSAEFPKEGPSILRIQQVVRGDSAAYFCASQRDTSTNEKLFFGSGTQLSVL.

The chain employs TRBV6-5 and TRBJ2-7, with D possibly matching TRBD2 (6 bases). The CDR3 is 14 amino acids. Germline-derived CDR1 and CDR2 are MNHEY and SVGAGI. V was clipped by 6 bases and J by 1 base, with 13 bases between them. The CDR3 DNA follows: TGTGCCAGCAGCCGGGGGTCGGGGTCCTACGAGCAGTACTTC. Encoded protein: CASSRGSGSYEQYF.

This chain uses TRBV2 with TRBJ1-5; 7 nucleotides align to TRBD1. The germline V gene encodes CDR1 SNHLY and CDR2 FYNNEI. CDR3 size: 13 residues. V dropped 6 bases and J dropped 3; count of bases not matched to a gene: 2. CDR3 residues: CASRGTANQPQHF. The CDR3 nucleotides are TGTGCCAGCAGGGGGACAGCCAATCAGCCCCAGCATTTT. The whole variable domain, filled in from reference TRBV2 and TRBJ1-5, reads EPEVTQTPSHQVTQMGQEVILRCVPISNHLYFYWYRQILGQKVEFLVSFYNNEISEKSEIFDDQFSVERPDGSNFTLKIRSTKLEDSAMYFCASRGTANQPQHFGDGTRLSIL.

The rearrangement links TRBV20-1 to TRBJ1-1; D is possibly TRBD1 (5 bases). Germline V CDR1 and CDR2: DFQATT, SNEGSKA (reference sequence). This CDR3 contains 14 residues. V was shortened by 3 bases and J by 1 base, with 12 bases between the two germline ends. Here the CDR3 DNA reads TGCAGTGCTAGTGCTCCAGGGTGGAACACTGAAGCTTTCTTT. This translates into CSASAPGWNTEAFF.

This sequence joins TRBV13 and TRBJ2-7; 10 positions match TRBD1. The CDR3 covers 16 residues. Per germline, CDR1 PRHDT and CDR2 FYEKMQ (reference sequence). Trimming cost V 4 bases and J 5 bases; bases outside gene matches: 11. The CDR3 bases are TGTGCCAGCAGCTCCGGTTCGGGACAGGGGTCTCACGAGCAGTACTTC. It translates to CASSSGSGQGSHEQYF.

The V and J genes are TRBV5-8 and TRBJ2-3; 7 nucleotides align to TRBD2. The CDR3 length is 15 residues. The junction had 2 bases not matched to a gene; V was cut back by 0 bases and J by 1 base. The V gene's germline CDR1 is SGHTS and CDR2 YDEGEE. The CDR3 here is CASSLVLAGTDTQYF. CDR3 in DNA: TGTGCCAGCAGCTTGGTGCTAGCGGGCACAGATACGCAGTATTTT.

This clone appeared a single time. Other nucleotide sequences in the sample specify the same CDR3. The CDR3 DNA reads as TGTGCCAGTAGTGTGAGCGGGGTTCAAGAGACCCAGTACTTC. Its translation: CASSVSGVQETQYF. The gene calls are TRBV19 and TRBJ2-5; 7 bases line up with TRBD2. Losses at the gene ends were 5 bases for V and 2 bases for J; bases not matched to a gene: 5. CDR3 length: 14 residues. Germline values: CDR1 LNHDA, CDR2 SQIVND (reference sequence).

This chain connects TRBV10-1 to TRBJ2-5, with TRBD2 as a possible D gene (6 bases). The CDR3 runs to 15 residues. Trimming pared 3 bases from V and 7 bases from J, leaving 18 bases between. CDR1 is WNHNN, CDR2 SYGVQD, per germline (reference sequence). The CDR3 spells CASSDSGTSSGTQYF. CDR3 DNA: TGCGCCAGCAGTGATTCCGGGACTTCTTCGGGGACCCAGTACTTC.

This rearrangement joins TRBV4-1 to TRBJ1-5; 7 bases are a match to TRBD1. Germline-derived CDR1 and CDR2 are MGHRA and YSYEKL. The J segment lost 1 base and the V segment lost 5 bases, leaving 8 bases of the junction unmatched. There are 16 residues in the CDR3. For the CDR3, the DNA is TGCGCCAGCAGCAAGAAGACAGGGACGAGCAATCAGCCCCAGCATTTT. Residues: CASSKKTGTSNQPQHF.

The chain recombines TRBV6-5 with TRBJ1-2; the D is unclear. This CDR3 has 14 residues. V was clipped by 5 bases and J by 1 base, with 11 bases between them. CDR1 MNHEY and CDR2 SVGAGI come from the germline V gene. CDR3 residues: CASSPQQSNYGYTF. For the CDR3, the DNA is TGTGCCAGCAGTCCTCAACAGAGTAACTATGGCTACACCTTC.

The rearrangement links TRBV4-2 to TRBJ2-1; 11 bases align to TRBD2. The CDR3 consists of 16 residues. Germline V gene lookup returns CDR1 LGHNA and CDR2 YNFKEQ. Trimming removed 0 bases from V and 9 bases from J; junction bases left unmatched: 7. The CDR3 loop is CASSQEPLAGGSEQFF. The CDR3 nucleotides read TGTGCCAGCAGCCAAGAACCCCTAGCGGGAGGTAGTGAGCAGTTCTTC.